The 29 T cell receptor beta chains below come from one sample, sequenced in a study of T cell responses to AZD1222 COVID-19 vaccine. Here immunoSEQ multiplex PCR was the method, and the copy in TCRdb shows in-frame clones only, minus some. Seen here are some 110,000 clones, 89% observed once, and the top ten hold over 15%. The sample was peripheral blood, taken on day 0 of AZD1222 vaccination. The receptors were sampled from an adult in good health.

V and J are TRBV5-5 and TRBJ1-2; 7 bases line up with TRBD1. Germline trimming cut 4 bases from V and 10 bases from J; bases unmatched to any gene: 10. The CDR3 covers 13 residues. Germline-derived CDR1 and CDR2 are SGHKS and YYEKEE (reference sequence). For the CDR3, the DNA is TGTGCCAGCAGCCTCCGGGACAGAGAGGACTACACCTTC. It translates to CASSLRDREDYTF.

The chain joins TRBV18 to TRBJ1-5; unclear D gene. CDR1 is KGHSH and CDR2 is LQKENI in the germline V gene. The germline V and J ends were trimmed by 3 bases and 7 bases, with 13 bases remaining between them. This CDR3 comprises 14 residues. The chain's CDR3 is CASSPPPGGQPQHF. DNA of the CDR3: TGTGCCAGCTCACCTCCCCCTGGTGGGCAGCCCCAGCATTTT.

The J gene is TRBJ2-1, the V gene TRBV5-4; TRBD1 aligns across 7 bases. Trimming at V came to 4 bases and at J to 7 bases, leaving 14 bases not matched to a gene. The CDR3 has 16 residues. Germline values: CDR1 SGHNT, CDR2 YYREEE (reference sequence). CDR3 bases: TGTGCCAGCAGCCCAGATATCGACAGGGTTTCTAATGAGCAGTTCTTC. This encodes CASSPDIDRVSNEQFF.

The chain joins TRBV30 to TRBJ2-1; no clear D gene. Germline CDR1 is GTSNPN and CDR2 is SVGIG (reference sequence). This CDR3 is built from 12 residues. V dropped 2 bases and J dropped 6 bases, with 8 bases sitting between them. CDR3 residues: CAWSRLLNEQFF. CDR3 nucleotide sequence: TGTGCCTGGAGTCGACTGCTCAATGAGCAGTTCTTC.

This rearrangement joins TRBV3-1 (or the pseudogene TRBV3-2) to TRBJ1-2; 12 nucleotides match TRBD1. The length of the CDR3 is 16 residues. J lost 6 bases, V lost 1 base, and 6 bases had no gene match. Germline CDR1 reads LGHDT; CDR2 reads YNNKEL (reference sequence). DNA for the CDR3: TGTGCCAGCAGCCAAGGGGCAAGGGACAGGGGGCATGGCTACACCTTC. Its protein is CASSQGARDRGHGYTF.

The J gene is TRBJ1-2, the V gene TRBV29-1; 7 positions match TRBD1. Germline V gene sequence: CDR1 SQVTM, CDR2 ANQGSEA. This CDR3 comprises 14 residues. With V trimmed by 0 bases and J by 7 bases, 8 bases remained unmatched. DNA of the CDR3: TGCAGCGTTGAAGAGCTATTGACAGGGAGTGGCTACACCTTC. It codes for CSVEELLTGSGYTF.

The genes are TRBV27 and TRBJ1-4; TRBD1 is a possible D gene (5 bases). V was pared by 5 bases and J by 7 bases, with 17 bases between. The V gene's germline CDR1 is MNHEY and CDR2 SMNVEV (reference sequence). The CDR3 is made up of 15 amino acids. The DNA for the CDR3 is TGTGCCAGCAGTACAACGGTGGGGCTCGGTGAAAAACTGTTTTTT. Translated: CASSTTVGLGEKLFF.

Only one count was recorded for this clone. The chain combines TRBV18 with TRBJ1-2; D perhaps matches TRBD1 (6 bases). The germline V and J ends were trimmed by 3 bases and 5 bases, with 28 bases remaining between them. The CDR3 has 19 amino acids. CDR1 is KGHSH, CDR2 LQKENI, per germline. CDR3 coding DNA: TGTGCCAGCTCACCCTTGCCTCCGGACAGTTTGACCAGGGGATATGGCTACACCTTC. Protein product: CASSPLPPDSLTRGYGYTF.

Turning to this clone: The CDR3 does not end in the conserved phenylalanine or tryptophan, so this is likely a read error. The V gene is TRBV6-6, the J gene TRBJ1-6, with TRBD1 matching 8 bases. CDR1 and CDR2 from the germline V gene are MNHNY and SVGAGI (reference sequence). Germline trimming cut 6 bases from V and 5 bases from J; bases unmatched to any gene: 6. The CDR3 is 15 residues long. The CDR3 loop reads CASRGQVINNSPLHL. CDR3 bases: TGTGCCAGCAGGGGACAGGTGATAAATAATTCACCCCTCCACCTT.

V is TRBV5-1 and J is TRBJ1-2; D unclear. Trimming left V 1 base short and J 0 bases short, with 7 bases between. The V gene's germline CDR1 is SGHRS and CDR2 YFSETQ. The CDR3 is made up of 14 amino acids. The CDR3 coding sequence is TGCGCCAGCAGCTTGTCTGGCACTAACTATGGCTACACCTTC. It translates to CASSLSGTNYGYTF.

The CDR3 region is CASSVHSGTPNTEAFF. The CDR3 region has the DNA TGTGCCAGCAGCGTACACTCCGGGACACCGAACACTGAAGCTTTCTTT. The chain couples TRBV9 to TRBJ1-1, with D possibly TRBD1 on 6 matching bases. Germline V gene data show CDR1 as SGDLS and CDR2 as YYNGEE. V was trimmed by 1 base and J by 1 base, leaving 14 bases between them. The CDR3 has 16 residues.

The chain has TRBV5-1 and TRBJ1-5; D call uncertain. CDR1 is SGHRS, CDR2 YFSETQ, per germline. V lost 4 bases and J lost 0, with 11 bases in between. The length of the CDR3 is 15 residues. CDR3 coding DNA: TGCGCCAGCAGCCCGGCGGGAGATAGCAATCAGCCCCAGCATTTT. It translates to CASSPAGDSNQPQHF.

This chain links TRBV3-1 (or the pseudogene TRBV3-2) with TRBJ2-3; 9 bases map to TRBD2. Germline CDR1 and CDR2: LGHDT and YNNKEL (reference sequence). J gave up 0 bases and V 1 base, and 2 bases lay outside the gene matches. The CDR3 is made up of 16 amino acids. The CDR3: CASSQAAGGSTDTQYF. The CDR3 nucleotides are TGTGCCAGCAGCCAAGCGGCGGGGGGGAGCACAGATACGCAGTATTTT.

The chain carries TRBV24-1 and TRBJ1-2; a possible D gene is TRBD1 (5 bases). This CDR3 has 13 residues. The ends were cut back, 5 bases at V and 5 bases at J, with 11 bases in the middle. Germline assignment: CDR1 KGHDR and CDR2 SFDVKD. The CDR3 protein is CATSVRVGYGYTF. The CDR3 nucleotides read TGTGCCACCAGTGTCAGGGTCGGGTATGGCTACACCTTC.

The chain has TRBV4-1 and TRBJ1-1, with TRBD1 matching 9 bases. There are 15 residues in the CDR3. The V and J ends lost 0 bases and 7 bases, in that order; junction bases with no gene match: 6. Germline CDR1 and CDR2: MGHRA and YSYEKL. The CDR3 nucleotides are TGCGCCAGCAGCCAAGAGGACGGACAGGGGCGTGAAGCTTTCTTT. Translated, it gives CASSQEDGQGREAFF.

V gene TRBV27 combines with J gene TRBJ2-3; TRBD2 matches 7 bases. J gave up 0 bases and V 0 bases, and 3 bases lay outside the gene matches. The V gene's germline CDR1 is MNHEY and CDR2 SMNVEV (reference sequence). The CDR3 is made up of 16 amino acids. The CDR3 DNA reads TGTGCCAGCAGTTTATCGGCTAGCGGTAGCACAGATACGCAGTATTTT. Its translation is CASSLSASGSTDTQYF.

The rearrangement joins TRBV5-1 to TRBJ2-5; 7 positions match TRBD1. The CDR3 length is 14 residues. Trimming cost V 4 bases and J 1 base; bases outside gene matches: 4. Germline CDR1 and CDR2: SGHRS and YFSETQ. The CDR3 coding sequence is TGCGCCAGCAGCGGGGGACAGACCCAAGAGACCCAGTACTTC. Amino acid sequence: CASSGGQTQETQYF. The full variable domain, with the rest looked up from reference TRBV5-1 and TRBJ2-5, is KAGVTQTPRYLIKTRGQQVTLSCSPISGHRSVSWYQQTPGQGLQFLFEYFSETQRNKGNFPGRFSGRQFSNSRSEMNVSTLELGDSALYLCASSGGQTQETQYFGPGTRLLVL.

The chain carries TRBV6-5 and TRBJ2-7; the match to TRBD2 covers 8 bases. The CDR3 totals 14 residues. V lost 6 bases and J lost 0; bases outside the gene matches: 4. CDR1 MNHEY and CDR2 SVGAGI come from the germline V gene. In nucleotides, the CDR3 is TGTGCCAGCAGGGGCGGGGGGCGCTCCTACGAGCAGTACTTC. Its translation: CASRGGGRSYEQYF.

The chain joins TRBV7-3 to TRBJ1-1, with D perhaps TRBD1 (6 bases). This CDR3 has 15 amino acids. Germline CDR1 SGHTA, CDR2 FQGTGA. Trimming left V 5 bases short and J 1 base short, with 14 bases between. Written as DNA, the CDR3 is TGTGCCAGCAGCAGTACGGGACAAACGAACACTGAAGCTTTCTTT. This encodes CASSSTGQTNTEAFF.

The rearrangement joins TRBV5-5 to TRBJ1-1, with 7 nucleotides matching TRBD1. After removal of 3 bases from V and 3 bases from J, the junction contained 2 bases not matched to a gene. The CDR3 covers 13 residues. Germline V lookup: CDR1 SGHKS, CDR2 YYEKEE (reference sequence). CDR3 region: CASSYQGDTEAFF. The DNA for the CDR3 is TGTGCCAGCAGCTACCAGGGGGACACTGAAGCTTTCTTT. The complete variable domain, with remaining parts taken from reference TRBV5-5 and TRBJ1-1, reads DAGVTQSPTHLIKTRGQQVTLRCSPISGHKSVSWYQQVLGQGPQFIFQYYEKEERGRGNFPDRFSARQFPNYSSELNVNALLLGDSALYLCASSYQGDTEAFFGQGTRLTVV.

This CDR3 is CASSEPEYSNQPQHF. The CDR3, as DNA: TGTGCCAGCAGTGAGCCGGAATATAGCAATCAGCCCCAGCATTTT. The chain joins TRBV6-1 to TRBJ1-5, with no clear D. This CDR3 is built from 15 residues. V was trimmed by 3 bases and J by 0 bases, leaving 9 bases between them. Germline V CDR1 and CDR2: MNHNS, SASEGT.

The genes are TRBV12-3 or TRBV12-4 and TRBJ2-7; no firm D call. CDR3 size: 13 residues. V lost 3 bases and J lost 2, with 8 bases in between. CDR3 coding DNA: TGTGCCAGCAGTTTCCAAGGAGCCTACGAGCAGTACTTC. Translation: CASSFQGAYEQYF.

The chain recombines TRBV10-3 with TRBJ1-6; no clear D gene. V was pared by 3 bases and J by 14 bases, with 11 bases between. Germline loops: CDR1 ENHRY, CDR2 SYGVKD. The CDR3 is 12 residues long. The CDR3 bases are TGTGCCATCAGTGATAGGGAAAGGTCCCTCCACTTT. This encodes CAISDRERSLHF.

The gene calls are TRBV6-1 and TRBJ1-3, with D unclear. In germline, CDR1 is MNHNS, CDR2 SASEGT. V was shortened by 2 bases and J by 1 base, with 6 bases between the two germline ends. The length of the CDR3 is 14 residues. CDR3 sequence (DNA): TGTGCCAGCAGTGAAATGGTGTCTGGAAACACCATATATTTT. Translating gives CASSEMVSGNTIYF.

The CDR3 DNA reads as TGTGCCAGCAGCGTAGCCGGACAGGGACCACCCTACGAGCAGTACTTC. As protein: CASSVAGQGPPYEQYF. The chain joins TRBV9 to TRBJ2-7; the match to TRBD1 covers 8 bases. Germline V gene sequence: CDR1 SGDLS, CDR2 YYNGEE. The CDR3 covers 16 residues. V was clipped by 0 bases and J by 2 bases; unmatched bases: 7. Combining the CDR3 with reference TRBV9 and TRBJ2-7 gives the whole variable domain DSGVTQTPKHLITATGQRVTLRCSPRSGDLSVYWYQQSLDQGLQFLIQYYNGEERAKGNILERFSAQQFPDLHSELNLSSLELGDSALYFCASSVAGQGPPYEQYFGPGTRLTVT.

This clone was seen at least ten times. The chain couples TRBV9 to TRBJ1-1; D uncertain. V lost 0 bases and J 4 bases, leaving 16 bases between the germline ends. The CDR3 is 16 amino acids. Per germline, CDR1 SGDLS and CDR2 YYNGEE. The CDR3 is CASSVGVGVDSTEAFF. DNA of the CDR3: TGTGCCAGCAGCGTAGGAGTCGGGGTAGATTCCACTGAAGCTTTCTTT. Together with reference TRBV9 and TRBJ1-1, the CDR3 gives the full variable domain: DSGVTQTPKHLITATGQRVTLRCSPRSGDLSVYWYQQSLDQGLQFLIQYYNGEERAKGNILERFSAQQFPDLHSELNLSSLELGDSALYFCASSVGVGVDSTEAFFGQGTRLTVV.

The chain combines TRBV27 with TRBJ2-7; 10 bases agree with TRBD1. In germline, CDR1 is MNHEY, CDR2 SMNVEV (reference sequence). The CDR3 totals 15 residues. V shed 6 bases, J shed 5 bases, and the junction held 10 bases outside the gene matches. CDR3 bases: TGTGCCAGCAGCTACCCCGGGACAGGGGTTAACGAGCAGTACTTC. Translation gives CASSYPGTGVNEQYF.

The V call is TRBV3-1 (or the pseudogene TRBV3-2), the J call TRBJ2-7, with 7 bases aligning to TRBD2. With V trimmed by 6 bases and J by 2 bases, 1 base remained unmatched. CDR1 is LGHDT and CDR2 is YNNKEL in the germline V gene (reference sequence). This CDR3 is built from 12 residues. The CDR3 here is CASRGGTYEQYF. The CDR3 nucleotides read TGTGCCAGCAGGGGGGGGACCTACGAGCAGTACTTC.

This chain connects TRBV5-6 to TRBJ1-2; TRBD1 matches 10 bases. V lost 3 bases, J lost 8 bases, and 4 bases stayed unmatched. Looked up from germline, CDR1 is SGHDT and CDR2 is YYEEEE. The CDR3 is made up of 13 amino acids. CDR3 amino acids: CASSSGDRGGYTF. DNA of the CDR3: TGTGCCAGCAGCTCGGGGGACAGGGGCGGCTACACCTTC. Supplemented by reference TRBV5-6 and TRBJ1-2, the full variable domain reads DAGVTQSPTHLIKTRGQQVTLRCSPKSGHDTVSWYQQALGQGPQFIFQYYEEEERQRGNFPDRFSGHQFPNYSSELNVNALLLGDSALYLCASSSGDRGGYTFGSGTRLTVV.